Sequencing of this T cell receptor beta chain was carried out in a study of radiation and T cells in renal cell carcinoma. General study results and limits: Pretreatment tumor biopsies were lacking, so baseline clonotypes are unknown. From baseline, blood top tumor clonotypes peaked at 2 weeks post-radiation.

As for this clone: Its specificity is not known.

Time point meaning: blood 2 weeks post-SBRT. Treatment indicated: 15 Gy SBRT to primary tumor, nephrectomy 4 weeks later. Radiation-treated patients gave blood at baseline, week 2 and week 4. Clear cell pathology was present in this patient's renal cell carcinoma. Only in-frame clones appear in the TCRdb table, and some are missing; sequencing was by immunoSEQ multiplex PCR. The data hold tens of thousands of clones, with 80% observed a single time. The receptor was isolated from an older woman with renal cell carcinoma. The sequences come from blood, collected from a patient whose treatment included radiotherapy and nephrectomy.

CDR3 DNA sequence: TGTGCCAGCAGCTACAACAGACAGGGAACCTACAATGAGCAGTTCTTC. Translation gives CASSYNRQGTYNEQFF. The chain couples TRBV11-2 to TRBJ2-1, with TRBD1 matching over 7 bases. This CDR3 has 16 residues. V lost 4 bases and J lost 2; bases outside the gene matches: 8. Per germline, CDR1 SGHAT and CDR2 FQNNGV.